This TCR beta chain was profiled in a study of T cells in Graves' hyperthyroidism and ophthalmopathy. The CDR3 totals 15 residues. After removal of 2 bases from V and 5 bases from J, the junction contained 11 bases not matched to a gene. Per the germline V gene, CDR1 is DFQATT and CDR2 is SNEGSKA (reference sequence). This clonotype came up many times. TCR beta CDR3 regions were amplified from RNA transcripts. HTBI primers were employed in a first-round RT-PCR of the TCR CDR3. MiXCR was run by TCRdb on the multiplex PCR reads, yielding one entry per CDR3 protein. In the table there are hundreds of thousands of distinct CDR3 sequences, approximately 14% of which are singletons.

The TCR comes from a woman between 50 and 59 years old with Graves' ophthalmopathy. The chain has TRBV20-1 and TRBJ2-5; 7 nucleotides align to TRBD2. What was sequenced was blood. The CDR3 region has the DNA TGCAGTGCTAGAAACCTATGGAAACTAGCGGAGACCCAGTACTTC. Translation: CSARNLWKLAETQYF.